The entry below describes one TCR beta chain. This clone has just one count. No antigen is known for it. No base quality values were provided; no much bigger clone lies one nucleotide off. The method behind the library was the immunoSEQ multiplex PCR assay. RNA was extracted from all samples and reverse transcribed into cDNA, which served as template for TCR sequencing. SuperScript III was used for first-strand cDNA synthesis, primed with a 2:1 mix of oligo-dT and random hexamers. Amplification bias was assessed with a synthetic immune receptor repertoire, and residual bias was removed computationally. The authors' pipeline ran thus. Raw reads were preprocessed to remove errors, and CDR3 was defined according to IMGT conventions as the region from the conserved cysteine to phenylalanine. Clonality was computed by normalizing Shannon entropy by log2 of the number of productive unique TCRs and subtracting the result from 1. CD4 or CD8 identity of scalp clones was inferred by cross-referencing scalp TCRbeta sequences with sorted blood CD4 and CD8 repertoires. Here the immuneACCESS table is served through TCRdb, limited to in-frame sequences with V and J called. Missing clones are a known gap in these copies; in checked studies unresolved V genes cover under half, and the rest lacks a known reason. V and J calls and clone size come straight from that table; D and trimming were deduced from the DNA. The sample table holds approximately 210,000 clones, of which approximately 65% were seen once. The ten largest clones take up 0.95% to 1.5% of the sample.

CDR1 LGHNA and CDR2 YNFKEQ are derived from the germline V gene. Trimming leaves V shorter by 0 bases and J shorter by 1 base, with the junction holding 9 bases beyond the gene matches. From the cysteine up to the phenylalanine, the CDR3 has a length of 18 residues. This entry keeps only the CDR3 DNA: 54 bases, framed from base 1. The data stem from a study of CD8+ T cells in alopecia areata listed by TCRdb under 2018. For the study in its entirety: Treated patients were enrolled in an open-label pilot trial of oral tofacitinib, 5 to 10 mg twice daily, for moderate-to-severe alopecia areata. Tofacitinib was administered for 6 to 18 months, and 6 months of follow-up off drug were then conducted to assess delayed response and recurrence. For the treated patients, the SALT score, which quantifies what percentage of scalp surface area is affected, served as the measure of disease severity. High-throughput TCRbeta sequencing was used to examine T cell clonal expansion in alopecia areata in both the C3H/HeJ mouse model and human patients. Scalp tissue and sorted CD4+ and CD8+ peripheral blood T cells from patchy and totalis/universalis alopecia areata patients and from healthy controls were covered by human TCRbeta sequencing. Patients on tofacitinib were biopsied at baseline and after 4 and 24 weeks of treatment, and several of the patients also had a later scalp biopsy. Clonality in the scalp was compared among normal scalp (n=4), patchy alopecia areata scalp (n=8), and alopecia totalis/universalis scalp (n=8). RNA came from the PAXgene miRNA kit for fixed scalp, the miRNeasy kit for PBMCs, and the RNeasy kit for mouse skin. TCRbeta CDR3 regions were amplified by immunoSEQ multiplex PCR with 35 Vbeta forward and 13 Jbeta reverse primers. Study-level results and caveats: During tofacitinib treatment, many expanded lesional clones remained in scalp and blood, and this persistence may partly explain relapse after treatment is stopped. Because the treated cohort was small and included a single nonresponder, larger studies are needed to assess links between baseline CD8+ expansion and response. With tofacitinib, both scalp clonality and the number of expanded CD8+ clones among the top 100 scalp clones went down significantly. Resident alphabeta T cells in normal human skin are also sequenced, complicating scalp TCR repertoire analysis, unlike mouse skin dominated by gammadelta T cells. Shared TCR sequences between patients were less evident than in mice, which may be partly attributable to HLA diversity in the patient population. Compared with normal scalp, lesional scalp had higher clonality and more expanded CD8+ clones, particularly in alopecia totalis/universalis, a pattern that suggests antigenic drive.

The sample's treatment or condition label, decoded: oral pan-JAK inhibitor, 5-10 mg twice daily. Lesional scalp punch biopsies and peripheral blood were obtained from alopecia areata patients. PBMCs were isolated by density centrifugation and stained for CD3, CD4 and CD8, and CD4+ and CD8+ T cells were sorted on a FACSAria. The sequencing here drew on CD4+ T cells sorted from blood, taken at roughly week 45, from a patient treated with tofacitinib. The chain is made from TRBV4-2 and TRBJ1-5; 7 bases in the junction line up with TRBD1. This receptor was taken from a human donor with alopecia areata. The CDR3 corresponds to CASSQDGSRGESNQPQHF. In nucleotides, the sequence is TGTGCCAGCAGCCAAGATGGTAGCAGGGGGGAGAGCAATCAGCCCCAGCATTTT.